The 13 T cell receptor beta chains below all came from one sample that was sequenced in a study of T cell responses to AZD1222 COVID-19 vaccine. The protocol was immunoSEQ multiplex PCR, while the TCRdb copy is restricted to in-frame clones and leaves out a portion. The sample carries 80,000 or so clones, about 90% recorded once. The sequences come from peripheral blood, collected on day 0 of AZD1222 vaccination. Every receptor here comes from an adult in good health.

The J gene is TRBJ2-1, the V gene TRBV15; 8 bases fit TRBD2. Germline CDR1 is LNHNV and CDR2 is YYDKDF (reference sequence). V was pared by 0 bases and J by 4 bases, with 2 bases of the junction left unmatched. The CDR3 runs to 15 residues. The CDR3 here is CATSRELAGYNEQFF. CDR3 coding DNA: TGTGCCACCAGCAGAGAGTTAGCGGGGTACAATGAGCAGTTCTTC.

Regarding this clone: The junction shows a germline mismatch at one end, possibly a read error. The rearrangement uses TRBV7-6 and TRBJ1-5; D is possibly TRBD1 (5 bases). Germline-derived CDR1 and CDR2 are SGHVS and FNYEAQ. The CDR3 extends over 16 amino acids. CDR3 amino acids: CASSLFQGRDNQPQHF. DNA for the CDR3: TGTGCCAGCAGCTTATTCCAGGGCCGAGACAATCAGCCCCAACATTTT. Full variable domain (missing parts from reference TRBV7-6 and TRBJ1-5): GAGVSQSPRYKVTKRGQDVALRCDPISGHVSLYWYRQALGQGPEFLTYFNYEAQQDKSGLPNDRFSAERPEGSISTLTIQRTEQRDSAMYRCASSLFQGRDNQPQHFGDGTRLSIL.

V and J are TRBV27 and TRBJ1-2, with 7 positions matching TRBD1. J lost 5 bases, V lost 5 bases, and 14 bases had no gene match. Germline loops: CDR1 MNHEY, CDR2 SMNVEV (reference sequence). This CDR3 contains 16 residues. The CDR3 loop is CASSTTSGGGLYGYTF. The CDR3 DNA follows: TGTGCCAGCAGTACGACATCAGGGGGAGGCCTATATGGCTACACCTTC.

The chain carries TRBV6-5 and TRBJ1-1; D unresolved. Trimming left V 0 bases short and J 5 bases short, with 4 bases between. The CDR3 is 12 amino acids. CDR1 and CDR2 from the germline V gene are MNHEY and SVGAGI. The CDR3 sequence is CASSYSETEAFF. Here the CDR3 DNA reads TGTGCCAGCAGTTACTCGGAAACTGAAGCTTTCTTT.

The rearrangement uses TRBV19 and TRBJ1-6; possible D gene TRBD1, 6 bases. V was clipped by 6 bases and J by 8 bases, with 20 bases between them. The CDR3 covers 16 residues. CDR1 is LNHDA and CDR2 is SQIVND in the germline V gene (reference sequence). The CDR3 is CASRGALALEDSPLHF. CDR3 bases: TGTGCCAGTAGGGGGGCCCTGGCCCTAGAAGATTCACCCCTCCACTTT.

The chain's CDR3 is CATHLFDRGNSPLHF. The CDR3 region has the DNA TGTGCCACCCACCTATTTGACAGGGGTAATTCACCCCTCCACTTT. The J gene is TRBJ1-6, the V gene TRBV5-4, with 8 bases aligning to TRBD1. This CDR3 comprises 15 residues. The V gene end was trimmed by 9 bases and the J gene end by 6 bases; junction bases not matched to a gene: 11. Germline CDR1 and CDR2: SGHNT and YYREEE (reference sequence).

The chain uses TRBV18 and TRBJ2-5; TRBD2 matches at 11 bases. Looked up from germline, CDR1 is KGHSH and CDR2 is LQKENI. The CDR3 sequence is 18 residues long. The V gene end was trimmed by 2 bases and the J gene end by 3 bases; junction bases not matched to a gene: 11. The CDR3 DNA reads TGTGCCAGCTCACCAACTAGCGGGAGCACGGATCGGAAAGAGACCCAGTACTTC. Amino acids: CASSPTSGSTDRKETQYF.

J is TRBJ1-6 and V is TRBV9; TRBD1 is a possible D gene (6 bases). The V end was cut by 3 bases, the J end by 7 bases, with 14 bases between. CDR1 is SGDLS, CDR2 YYNGEE, per germline. The CDR3 contains 15 residues. Here the CDR3 DNA reads TGTGCCAGCAGCGGGAGGGGGAGTTACAATTCACCCCTCCACTTT. It is translated as CASSGRGSYNSPLHF.

Points on this clone: This CDR3 is also generated by other DNA sequences in the sample. The chain carries TRBV12-3 or TRBV12-4 and TRBJ1-1; possible D gene TRBD1, 5 bases. This CDR3 contains 13 residues. The V end lost 8 bases, the J end lost 1 base, and 11 bases lay between the germline ends. CDR3: CASRLGGNTEAFF. The CDR3 DNA sequence: TGTGCCAGCCGCCTGGGGGGGAACACTGAAGCTTTCTTT.

The chain recombines TRBV3-1 (or the pseudogene TRBV3-2) with TRBJ1-6; D gene unclear. The CDR3 covers 14 residues. The V end was cut by 4 bases, the J end by 7 bases, with 11 bases between. The germline V gene encodes CDR1 LGHDT and CDR2 YNNKEL (reference sequence). The CDR3 is CASSPTISNSPLHF. Written as DNA, the CDR3 is TGTGCCAGCAGCCCTACTATTTCGAATTCACCCCTCCACTTT.

The chain is built from TRBV7-2 and TRBJ2-7, with a tentative D call TRBD1 (5 bases). V lost 1 base and J lost 6, with 13 bases in between. This CDR3 comprises 14 residues. The germline CDR1 and CDR2 sequences are SGHTA and FQGNSA. In DNA form, the CDR3 reads TGTGCCAGCAGCTTAGATCACAGTGGGGCCGAGCAGTACTTC. Translated: CASSLDHSGAEQYF.

This sequence joins TRBV19 and TRBJ1-3; perhaps TRBD1 as D (5 bases). The germline V and J ends were trimmed by 6 bases and 0 bases, with 15 bases remaining between them. The CDR3 totals 16 residues. Germline values: CDR1 LNHDA, CDR2 SQIVND (reference sequence). CDR3: CASSSLTGGSGNTIYF. CDR3 bases: TGTGCCAGTAGCTCTCTAACTGGGGGCTCTGGAAACACCATATATTTT.

This clone occurred a few times. The V call is TRBV6-6, the J call TRBJ2-1; the match to TRBD1 covers 9 bases. Germline V gene data show CDR1 as MNHNY and CDR2 as SVGAGI (reference sequence). V trimming: 2 bases; J trimming: 4 bases; junction bases outside the gene matches: 3. The CDR3 is 15 residues long. The CDR3 bases are TGTGCCAGCAGTTACGGGACAGGGCCATACAATGAGCAGTTCTTC. This translates into CASSYGTGPYNEQFF.